Here is one T cell receptor beta chain with its context. Its target is unknown. The sample comes from a study of blood T cells in healthy people across ages. Germline V gene sequence: CDR1 SEHNR, CDR2 FQNEAQ (reference sequence). The CDR3 contains 16 residues. The ends lost 1 base at V and 4 bases at J; junction bases unmatched: 8. Study results and limitations: Long-lived donors had more naive CD4+ cells and higher diversity than aged donors. What prevented conclusive comparison of naive and antigen-experienced cells was that PBMCs were unsorted. CMV status of donors was unknown, possibly confounding expanded clonotype changes.

Researchers collected ten milliliters of peripheral blood from every single donor. A J-beta primer mix and a sample-barcoded 5' primer were used in a second PCR of roughly 7 to 12 cycles. TCRdb processed the 5' RACE reads anew with MiXCR; each CDR3 protein has one entry. The sample lists 1.5 million to 2 million distinct CDR3 sequences; 25% to 30% were seen once. The sequence came from a woman aged 30 to 39 in good health. Sequencing used blood. The J gene is TRBJ2-3, the V gene TRBV7-9; 7 bases align to TRBD2. The CDR3, as DNA: TGTGCCAGCAGCTTAGGCAGAAGACGGGGGGCAGATACGCAGTATTTT. Translation gives CASSLGRRRGADTQYF.